The 19 T cell receptor beta chains below all came from one sample that was sequenced in a study of blood T cells in healthy people across ages. The use of a sample-barcoded 5' primer and a J-beta primer mix characterized a second PCR of roughly 6 to 11 cycles. TCRdb re-analysed the 5' RACE reads in MiXCR, keeping a single row per CDR3 protein. The table records about 1.6 million distinct CDR3 sequences, around 36% of them present only once. The sample was blood. These receptors were taken from a woman aged 25 to 45 in good health.

This chain links TRBV20-1 with TRBJ2-5; possible D gene TRBD2, 6 bases. V lost 6 bases, J lost 2 bases, and 16 bases lay in between. CDR1 is DFQATT and CDR2 is SNEGSKA in the germline V gene (reference sequence). This CDR3 comprises 14 residues. CDR3 amino acids: CSAQTLAYQETQYF. The CDR3 DNA reads as TGCAGTGCCCAAACACTAGCCTATCAAGAGACCCAGTACTTC.

The rearrangement links TRBV12-3 or TRBV12-4 to TRBJ1-1; D perhaps matches TRBD1 (5 bases). The CDR3 totals 16 residues. V lost 5 bases to trimming and J lost 1 base, with 17 bases between them. Here the CDR3 reads CASSRQLFSPNTEAFF. CDR3 nucleotide sequence: TGTGCCAGCAGTAGACAGCTCTTTAGCCCGAACACTGAAGCTTTCTTT.

The chain carries TRBV24-1 and TRBJ1-5; D might be TRBD1 (5 bases). This CDR3 has 15 amino acids. V was trimmed by 4 bases and J by 5 bases, leaving 14 bases between them. The germline CDR1 and CDR2 sequences are KGHDR and SFDVKD. CDR3 in DNA: TGTGCCACCAGTGACGATAACAGGTTGTATCAGCCCCAGCATTTT. Protein product: CATSDDNRLYQPQHF.

This clonotype was detected a few times. This sequence joins TRBV6-1 and TRBJ2-7, with TRBD2 matching over 8 bases. There are 13 residues in the CDR3. V trimming: 4 bases; J trimming: 6 bases; junction bases outside the gene matches: 5. Germline CDR1 MNHNS, CDR2 SASEGT. The CDR3 is CASSVGTSGEQYF. The CDR3 nucleotides are TGTGCCAGCAGTGTTGGGACTAGTGGCGAGCAGTACTTC.

The table lists this clonotype with a few counts. This chain connects TRBV3-1 to TRBJ2-5; no clear D. The CDR3 is made up of 14 amino acids. The germline V gene encodes CDR1 LGHDT and CDR2 YNNKEL (reference sequence). V was pared by 2 bases and J by 1 base, with 8 bases between. This CDR3 is CASSQTGRQETQYF. For the CDR3, the DNA is TGTGCCAGCAGCCAAACGGGCCGCCAAGAGACCCAGTACTTC.

This clonotype has a handful of counts. The chain couples TRBV11-2 to TRBJ2-1; D remains ambiguous. Per the germline V gene, CDR1 is SGHAT and CDR2 is FQNNGV. The V end lost 2 bases, the J end lost 8 bases, and 4 bases lay between the germline ends. CDR3 length: 11 residues. CDR3 region: CASSLIYEQFF. The CDR3 coding sequence is TGTGCCAGCAGCTTAATCTATGAGCAGTTCTTC.

This clonotype was counted between two and nine times. The chain recombines TRBV27 with TRBJ1-5; the D gene is possibly TRBD1 (5 bases). Trimming took 2 bases from V and 4 from J, leaving 15 bases between them. Germline V gene lookup returns CDR1 MNHEY and CDR2 SMNVEV (reference sequence). The CDR3 extends over 16 amino acids. The CDR3 DNA is TGTGCCAGCAGTTTAATAGGTCAGGGCGGGAATCAGCCCCAGCATTTT. This translates into CASSLIGQGGNQPQHF.

This chain joins TRBV30 and TRBJ1-2; D not certain. Trimming took off 0 bases at V and 7 bases at J, with 15 bases between the two ends. CDR1 and CDR2 (germline): GTSNPN, SVGIG (reference sequence). CDR3 length: 14 residues. CDR3 in amino acids: CAWSVPGLHGGYTF. The CDR3 DNA sequence: TGTGCCTGGAGTGTACCCGGTCTCCATGGTGGCTACACCTTC. Full variable domain (remainder filled in from reference TRBV30 and TRBJ1-2): SQTIHQWPATLVQPVGSPLSLECTVEGTSNPNLYWYRQAAGRGLQLLFYSVGIGQISSEVPQNLSASRPQDRQFILSSKKLLLSDSGFYLCAWSVPGLHGGYTFGSGTRLTVV.

Here the CDR3 DNA reads TGTGCTAGTGGGTCAGAGGGGCCTGAAGCTTTCTTT. This codes for CASGSEGPEAFF. The rearrangement joins TRBV12-5 to TRBJ1-1; a possible D gene is TRBD1 (5 bases). This CDR3 has 12 amino acids. Trimming took 6 bases from V and 6 from J, leaving 11 bases between them. Germline V gene data show CDR1 as LGHNT and CDR2 as FRNRAP.

The chain recombines TRBV3-1 with TRBJ1-6; D unclear. V lost 1 base to trimming and J lost 4 bases, with 8 bases between them. This CDR3 comprises 15 residues. Germline V gene data show CDR1 as LGHDT and CDR2 as YNNKEL (reference sequence). CDR3 protein: CASSQGQVYNSPLHF. The CDR3 DNA follows: TGTGCCAGCAGCCAAGGGCAGGTTTATAATTCACCCCTCCACTTT.

V and J are TRBV7-9 and TRBJ1-2, with D tentatively TRBD1 (6 bases). The CDR3 consists of 12 residues. Germline V gives CDR1 SEHNR, CDR2 FQNEAQ (reference sequence). The V end lost 5 bases, the J end lost 7 bases, and 11 bases lay between the germline ends. This chain's CDR3 is CASSPSGVGYTF. DNA of the CDR3: TGTGCCAGCAGCCCTTCAGGGGTTGGCTACACCTTC.

This clonotype was seen more than once but under ten times. The chain links TRBV6-5 to TRBJ2-1; 8 bases fit TRBD2. The trim removed 6 bases at V and 5 bases at J, leaving 9 bases unmatched. Germline V gives CDR1 MNHEY, CDR2 SVGAGI. The CDR3 extends over 15 amino acids. The CDR3 DNA reads TGTGCCAGCAGCGATAGCGGGACGCCTGACAATGAGCAGTTCTTC. Protein sequence: CASSDSGTPDNEQFF.

The chain is built from TRBV20-1 and TRBJ2-5; the D gene is possibly TRBD2 (6 bases). The CDR3 is 14 amino acids. CDR1 DFQATT and CDR2 SNEGSKA come from the germline V gene (reference sequence). Trimming pared 0 bases from V and 11 bases from J, leaving 19 bases between. Here the CDR3 reads CSARDWRGNSEQYF. The CDR3 bases are TGCAGTGCTAGAGATTGGCGGGGCAATTCGGAGCAGTACTTC.

This clonotype occurred a few times. J is TRBJ2-7 and V is TRBV5-1; 9 bases agree with TRBD1. In germline, CDR1 is SGHRS, CDR2 YFSETQ. V trimming: 4 bases; J trimming: 4 bases; junction bases outside the gene matches: 18. The CDR3 contains 18 residues. CDR3 protein: CASSPGVLVRDRVYEQYF. In DNA form, the CDR3 reads TGCGCCAGCAGCCCGGGAGTTCTGGTTAGGGACAGGGTATACGAGCAGTACTTC.

V gene TRBV20-1 combines with J gene TRBJ1-1; the D gene is possibly TRBD1 (5 bases). The V end was cut by 3 bases, the J end by 6 bases, with 5 bases between. The germline V gene has CDR1 DFQATT and CDR2 SNEGSKA (reference sequence). CDR3 length: 10 amino acids. The CDR3 loop is CSARGPEAFF. CDR3 DNA: TGCAGTGCTAGGGGACCTGAAGCTTTCTTT.

V gene TRBV30 combines with J gene TRBJ1-2, with D possibly being TRBD1 (6 bases). The CDR3 runs to 15 residues. With 0 bases removed from V and 1 base from J, the gap between germline ends came to 12 bases. Germline loops: CDR1 GTSNPN, CDR2 SVGIG (reference sequence). Here the CDR3 reads CAWSVLGGINYGYTF. The CDR3 DNA reads TGTGCCTGGAGTGTACTAGGGGGAATTAACTATGGCTACACCTTC.

The rearrangement links TRBV27 to TRBJ2-5; either TRBD1 or TRBD2 may supply D (6 bases each). With 3 bases removed from V and 5 bases from J, the gap between germline ends came to 13 bases. The CDR3 runs to 14 residues. Germline V gene lookup returns CDR1 MNHEY and CDR2 SMNVEV (reference sequence). DNA for the CDR3: TGTGCCAGCAGTTTTTTCGGGGGCAAGGAGACCCAGTACTTC. Translating it yields CASSFFGGKETQYF.

The rearrangement joins TRBV29-1 to TRBJ2-1; TRBD1 matches at 9 bases. Germline values: CDR1 SQVTM, CDR2 ANQGSEA. V trimming: 6 bases; J trimming: 2 bases; junction bases outside the gene matches: 5. The CDR3 consists of 14 residues. The CDR3 spells CSVLGTGTYNEQFF. CDR3 DNA: TGCAGCGTGCTGGGGACAGGGACCTACAATGAGCAGTTCTTC.

A few counts support this clonotype. The J gene is TRBJ2-5, the V gene TRBV3-1, with 9 bases matching TRBD2. The V gene's germline CDR1 is LGHDT and CDR2 YNNKEL (reference sequence). V trimming: 6 bases; J trimming: 5 bases; junction bases outside the gene matches: 10. The length of the CDR3 is 15 residues. The CDR3 loop reads CASSPGVAGVETQYF. In DNA, the CDR3 is TGTGCCAGCAGTCCCGGGGTAGCGGGGGTTGAGACCCAGTACTTC.